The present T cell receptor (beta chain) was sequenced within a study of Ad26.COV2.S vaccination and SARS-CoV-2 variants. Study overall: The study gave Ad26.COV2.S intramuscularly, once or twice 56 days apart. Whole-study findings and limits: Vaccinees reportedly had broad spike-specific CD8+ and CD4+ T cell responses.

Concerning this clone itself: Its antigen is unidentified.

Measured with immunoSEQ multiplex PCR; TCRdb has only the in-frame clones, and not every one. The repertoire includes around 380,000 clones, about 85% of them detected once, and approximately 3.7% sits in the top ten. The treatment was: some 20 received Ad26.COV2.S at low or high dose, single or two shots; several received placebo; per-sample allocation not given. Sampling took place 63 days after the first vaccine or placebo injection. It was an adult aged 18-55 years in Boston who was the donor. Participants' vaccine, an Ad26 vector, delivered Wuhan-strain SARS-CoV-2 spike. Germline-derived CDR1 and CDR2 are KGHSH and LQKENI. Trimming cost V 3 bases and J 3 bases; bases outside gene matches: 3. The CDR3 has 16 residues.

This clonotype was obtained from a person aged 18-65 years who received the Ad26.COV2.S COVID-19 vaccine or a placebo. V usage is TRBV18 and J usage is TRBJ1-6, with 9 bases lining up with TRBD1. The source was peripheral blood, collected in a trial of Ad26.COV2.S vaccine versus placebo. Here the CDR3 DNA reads TGTGCCAGCTCACCGGGACAGGGTTTCTATAATTCACCCCTCCACTTT. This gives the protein CASSPGQGFYNSPLHF. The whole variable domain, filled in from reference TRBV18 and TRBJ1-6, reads NAGVMQNPRHLVRRRGQEARLRCSPMKGHSHVYWYRQLPEEGLKFMVYLQKENIIDESGMPKERFSAEFPKEGPSILRIQQVVRGDSAAYFCASSPGQGFYNSPLHFGNGTRLTVT.